Below, 10 T cell receptor beta chains from the same sample are listed, as sequenced in a study of Japanese encephalitis immunity and Zika vaccine responses. TCRdb redid the calling of the 5' RACE reads with MiXCR, one entry per CDR3 protein. The profile shows 550 to 700 distinct CDR3 sequences, 2% to 3% of them singletons. PBMCs were CFSE-labeled and cultured for more than five days with peptide pools at approximately 0.97 ug/mL each. Live CD56-CD19-CD16-CD3+CD4+ cells with low CFSE were sorted unfixed as proliferating CD4 T cells. The starting material was antigen-activated CD4+ T cells from blood, cultured, obtained during a Zika inactivated vaccine study. The source is an adult woman who received an inactivated Zika virus vaccine.

By share, this clonotype ranks as medium-sized (0.01 to 0.1%). This chain links TRBV3-1 with TRBJ1-6, with no clear D. The CDR3 covers 15 residues. The V gene lost 2 bases and the J gene lost 9 bases, with 14 bases spanning the gap. The germline V gene has CDR1 LGHDT and CDR2 YNNKEL (reference sequence). DNA of the CDR3: TGTGCCAGCAGCCAATTTGAAGGGTCGTCTTCACCCCTCCACTTT. It yields the protein CASSQFEGSSSPLHF. Looking up the rest from reference TRBV3-1 and TRBJ1-6 gives the full variable domain: DTAVSQTPKYLVTQMGNDKSIKCEQNLGHDTMYWYKQDSKKFLKIMFSYNNKELIINETVPNRFSPKSPDKAHLNLHINSLELGDSAVYFCASSQFEGSSSPLHFGNGTRLTVT.

In its sample, this clonotype was seen many times. This sequence joins TRBV25-1 and TRBJ1-1, with D tentatively TRBD1 (5 bases). The germline gives CDR1 MGHDK, CDR2 SYGVNS. Trimming took off 6 bases at V and 6 bases at J, with 14 bases between the two ends. The CDR3 has 13 residues. The CDR3 sequence: CASSNPGSAEAFF. CDR3 nucleotides: TGTGCCAGCAGCAACCCAGGGTCCGCTGAAGCTTTCTTT.

This clonotype qualifies as medium-sized (0.01 to 0.1%). The chain joins TRBV30 to TRBJ2-7, with 11 bases aligning to TRBD2. The germline V gene encodes CDR1 GTSNPN and CDR2 SVGIG (reference sequence). After removal of 2 bases from V and 2 bases from J, the junction contained 5 bases not matched to a gene. The CDR3 covers 15 residues. In DNA, the CDR3 is TGTGCCTGGAGTTATTTAGCGGGAGGGACCTACGAGCAGTACTTC. Amino acids: CAWSYLAGGTYEQYF.

By share of the sample, this clonotype is large. The DNA of the CDR3 is TGTGCCAGCAGTGATCCCCCTGGGGTTTACGAGCAGTACTTC. Its translation is CASSDPPGVYEQYF. The V and J genes are TRBV2 and TRBJ2-7; D is undetermined. In germline, CDR1 is SNHLY, CDR2 FYNNEI. With 3 bases removed from V and 4 bases from J, the gap between germline ends came to 13 bases. This CDR3 has 14 residues.

V and J are TRBV28 and TRBJ2-7; 7 bases are shared with TRBD1. The CDR3 sequence is 13 residues long. CDR1 is MDHEN, CDR2 SYDVKM, per germline. The V gene end was trimmed by 7 bases and the J gene end by 8 bases; junction bases not matched to a gene: 11. CDR3 DNA: TGTGCCAGCATGTACAGGGGTACCTTCAAGCAGTACTTC. It specifies CASMYRGTFKQYF.

This clonotype is labeled as large. This rearrangement joins TRBV29-1 to TRBJ2-7; D possibly matches TRBD1 or TRBD2 (6 bases each). The CDR3 sequence is 14 residues long. Trimming shortened V by 0 bases and J by 6 bases, and 15 bases separated the two germline ends. Germline CDR1 is SQVTM and CDR2 is ANQGSEA. CDR3 protein: CSVEDMARGLEQYF. The CDR3 nucleotides are TGCAGCGTTGAAGACATGGCTCGGGGGCTCGAGCAGTACTTC.

In the case of this clonotype: A much larger clonotype is one base distant, so this may be a read error. The chain recombines TRBV7-6 with TRBJ1-1; 7 bases fit TRBD1. This CDR3 spans 15 amino acids. From germline, CDR1 is SGHVS and CDR2 FNYEAQ. The CDR3 DNA reads as TGTGCCAACAGCTTAGGTAGACAGGGTGGGACTGAAGCTTTCTTT. Residues: CANSLGRQGGTEAFF.

In its sample, this clonotype ranks as large. This chain joins TRBV3-1 and TRBJ1-1; D perhaps matches TRBD1 (5 bases). The CDR3 contains 15 residues. Germline assignment: CDR1 LGHDT and CDR2 YNNKEL (reference sequence). V dropped 4 bases and J dropped 2 bases, with 14 bases sitting between them. The CDR3 sequence is CASSPPGHGNTEAFF. DNA for the CDR3: TGTGCCAGCAGCCCTCCCGGACACGGAAACACTGAAGCTTTCTTT.

Sample share makes this clonotype large. The J gene is TRBJ2-3, the V gene TRBV27; D might be TRBD2 (6 bases). The germline V and J ends were trimmed by 4 bases and 6 bases, with 8 bases remaining between them. The germline V gene has CDR1 MNHEY and CDR2 SMNVEV (reference sequence). The CDR3 runs 12 residues. The CDR3 reads CASSWGRDTQYF. Written as DNA, the CDR3 is TGTGCCAGCAGTTGGGGGAGGGATACGCAGTATTTT.

In its sample, this clonotype was seen many times. The chain combines TRBV7-9 with TRBJ1-6; D is possibly TRBD1 (6 bases). Germline lookup yields CDR1 SEHNR and CDR2 FQNEAQ (reference sequence). The V end lost 5 bases, the J end lost 8 bases, and 13 bases lay between the germline ends. The CDR3 consists of 14 residues. This CDR3 reads CASSRGGSYSPLHF. The DNA for the CDR3 is TGTGCCAGCAGCCGAGGGGGATCTTATTCACCCCTCCACTTT.